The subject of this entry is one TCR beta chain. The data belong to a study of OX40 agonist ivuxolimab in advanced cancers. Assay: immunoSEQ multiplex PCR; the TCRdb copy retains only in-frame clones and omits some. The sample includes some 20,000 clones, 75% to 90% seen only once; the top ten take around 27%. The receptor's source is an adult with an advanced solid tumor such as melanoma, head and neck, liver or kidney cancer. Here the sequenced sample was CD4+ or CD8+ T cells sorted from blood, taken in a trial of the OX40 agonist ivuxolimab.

The CDR3 spells CASSVGGRVYEQYF. The CDR3 bases are TGTGCCAGCAGCGTCGGAGGGAGAGTCTACGAGCAGTACTTC. The chain has TRBV9 and TRBJ2-7, with a tentative D call TRBD2 (6 bases). V was pared by 2 bases and J by 3 bases, with 12 bases between. This CDR3 has 14 amino acids. Germline V gene lookup returns CDR1 SGDLS and CDR2 YYNGEE.